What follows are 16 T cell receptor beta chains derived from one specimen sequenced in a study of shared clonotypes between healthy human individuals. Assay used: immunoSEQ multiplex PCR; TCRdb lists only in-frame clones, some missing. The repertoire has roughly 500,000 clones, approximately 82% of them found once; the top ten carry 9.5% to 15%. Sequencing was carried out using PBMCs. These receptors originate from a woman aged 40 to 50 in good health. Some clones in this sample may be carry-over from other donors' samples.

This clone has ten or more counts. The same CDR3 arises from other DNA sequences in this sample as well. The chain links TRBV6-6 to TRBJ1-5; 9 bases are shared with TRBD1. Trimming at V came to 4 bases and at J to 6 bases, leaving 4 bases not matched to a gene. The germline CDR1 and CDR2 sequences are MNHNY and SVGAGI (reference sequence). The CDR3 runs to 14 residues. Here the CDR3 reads CASSSTGGSQPQHF. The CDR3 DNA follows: TGTGCCAGCAGTTCCACAGGGGGCTCTCAGCCCCAGCATTTT.

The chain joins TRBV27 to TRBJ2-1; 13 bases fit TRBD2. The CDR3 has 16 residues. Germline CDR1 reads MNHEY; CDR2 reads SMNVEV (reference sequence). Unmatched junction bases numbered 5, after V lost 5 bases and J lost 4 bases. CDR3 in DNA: TGTGCCAGCAGTACTAGCGGGAGGGCCGAGTACAATGAGCAGTTCTTC. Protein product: CASSTSGRAEYNEQFF.

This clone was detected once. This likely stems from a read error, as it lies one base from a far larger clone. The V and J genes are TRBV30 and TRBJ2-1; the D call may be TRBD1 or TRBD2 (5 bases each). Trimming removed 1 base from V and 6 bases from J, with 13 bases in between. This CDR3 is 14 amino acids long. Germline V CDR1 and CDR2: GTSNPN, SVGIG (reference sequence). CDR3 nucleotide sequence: TGTGCCTGGAGTGGGGGGATCCCTTGCAATGAGCAGTTCTTC. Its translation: CAWSGGIPCNEQFF.

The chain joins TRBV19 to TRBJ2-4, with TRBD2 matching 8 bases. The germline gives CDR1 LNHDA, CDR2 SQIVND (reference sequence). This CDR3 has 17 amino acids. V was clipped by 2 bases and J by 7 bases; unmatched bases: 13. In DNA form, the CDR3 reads TGTGCCAGTAGTATATTGTTTGGGGGGCGCGGGGGGAACATTCAGTACTTC. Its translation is CASSILFGGRGGNIQYF.

CDR3 bases: TGTGCCAGCAGTGACTCGCCGCGGCAGGGATGTTCACAGGGCAATCAGCCCCAGCATTTT. It encodes CASSDSPRQGCSQGNQPQHF. The genes are TRBV6-4 and TRBJ1-5, with D maybe TRBD1 (5 bases). V gave up 0 bases and J gave up 2 bases, with 23 bases separating them. Looked up from germline, CDR1 is MRHNA and CDR2 is SNTAGT. The CDR3 sequence is 20 residues long.

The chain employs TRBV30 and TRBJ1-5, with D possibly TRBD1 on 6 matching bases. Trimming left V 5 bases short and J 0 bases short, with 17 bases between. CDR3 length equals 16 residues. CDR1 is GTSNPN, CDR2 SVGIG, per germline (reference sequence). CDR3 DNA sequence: TGTGCCTGGTCACAGGGTTTCTTTGATAGCAATCAGCCCCAGCATTTT. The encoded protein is CAWSQGFFDSNQPQHF.

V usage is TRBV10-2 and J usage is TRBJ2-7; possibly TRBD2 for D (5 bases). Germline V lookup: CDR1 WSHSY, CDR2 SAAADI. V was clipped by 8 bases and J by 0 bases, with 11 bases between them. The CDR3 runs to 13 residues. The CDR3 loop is CASGRGGSYEQYF. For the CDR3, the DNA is TGCGCCAGCGGACGCGGAGGCTCCTACGAGCAGTACTTC.

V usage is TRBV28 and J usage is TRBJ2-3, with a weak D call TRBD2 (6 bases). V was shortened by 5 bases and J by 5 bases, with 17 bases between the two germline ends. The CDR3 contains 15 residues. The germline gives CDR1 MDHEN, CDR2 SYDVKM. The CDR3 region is CASSPPRARGDTQYF. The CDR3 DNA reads TGTGCCAGCAGTCCGCCGCGGGCGCGGGGAGATACGCAGTATTTT.

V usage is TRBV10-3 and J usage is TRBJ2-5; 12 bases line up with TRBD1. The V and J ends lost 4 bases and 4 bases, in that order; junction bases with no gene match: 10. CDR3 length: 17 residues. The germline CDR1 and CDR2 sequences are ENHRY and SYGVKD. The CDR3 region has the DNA TGTGCCATCAGTGGCCCCCCGGGACAGGGGGCAGGAGAGACCCAGTACTTC. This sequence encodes CAISGPPGQGAGETQYF.

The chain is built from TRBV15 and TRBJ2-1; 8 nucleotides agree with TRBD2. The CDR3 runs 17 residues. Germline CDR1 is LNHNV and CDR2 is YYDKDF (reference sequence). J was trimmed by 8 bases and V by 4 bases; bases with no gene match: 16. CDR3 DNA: TGTGCCACCAGCACCCTGATTGGAGCGGGAGTTGTTGATGAGCAGTTCTTC. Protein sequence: CATSTLIGAGVVDEQFF.

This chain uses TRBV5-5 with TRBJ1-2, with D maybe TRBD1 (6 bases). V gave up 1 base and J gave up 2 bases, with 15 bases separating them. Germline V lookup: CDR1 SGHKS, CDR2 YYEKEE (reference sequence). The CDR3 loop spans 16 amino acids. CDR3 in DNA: TGTGCCAGCAGCTTGAGGGTCGGGACACTAAACTATGGCTACACCTTC. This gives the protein CASSLRVGTLNYGYTF.

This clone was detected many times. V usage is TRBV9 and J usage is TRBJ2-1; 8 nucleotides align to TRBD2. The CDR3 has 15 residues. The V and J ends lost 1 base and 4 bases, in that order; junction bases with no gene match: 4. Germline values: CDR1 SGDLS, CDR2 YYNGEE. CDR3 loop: CASSVSGSYYNEQFF. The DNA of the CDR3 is TGTGCCAGCAGCGTAAGCGGGAGCTATTACAATGAGCAGTTCTTC.

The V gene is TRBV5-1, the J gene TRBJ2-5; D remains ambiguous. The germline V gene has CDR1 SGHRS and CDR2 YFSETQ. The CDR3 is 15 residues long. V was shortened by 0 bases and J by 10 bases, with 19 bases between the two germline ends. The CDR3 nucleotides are TGCGCCAGCAGCTTGGCCTCCACGAGCTCCCATGGCCAGTACTTC. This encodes CASSLASTSSHGQYF.

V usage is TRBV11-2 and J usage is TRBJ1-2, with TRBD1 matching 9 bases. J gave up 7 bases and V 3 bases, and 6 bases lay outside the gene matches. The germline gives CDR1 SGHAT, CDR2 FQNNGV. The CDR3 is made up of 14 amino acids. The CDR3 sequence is CASSFTGGAGGYTF. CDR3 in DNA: TGTGCCAGCAGCTTTACAGGGGGCGCTGGTGGCTACACCTTC. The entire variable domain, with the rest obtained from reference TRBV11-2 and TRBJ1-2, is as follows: EAGVAQSPRYKIIEKRQSVAFWCNPISGHATLYWYQQILGQGPKLLIQFQNNGVVDDSQLPKDRFSAERLKGVDSTLKIQPAKLEDSAVYLCASSFTGGAGGYTFGSGTRLTVV.

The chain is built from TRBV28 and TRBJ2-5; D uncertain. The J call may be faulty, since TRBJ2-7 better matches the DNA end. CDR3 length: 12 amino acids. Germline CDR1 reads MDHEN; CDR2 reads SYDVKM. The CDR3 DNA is TGTGCCAGCAGTTCCTCCCCCCACGAGCAGTACTTC. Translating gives CASSSSPHEQYF.

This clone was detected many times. As DNA, the CDR3 is TGTGCCAGCAGCCAACCACAGGGGGAATTTATTAAAGAGACCCAGTACTTC. Translated, it gives CASSQPQGEFIKETQYF. The V call is TRBV5-5, the J call TRBJ2-5; 8 bases align to TRBD1. The CDR3 spans 17 residues. After removal of 4 bases from V and 3 bases from J, the junction contained 14 bases not matched to a gene. Germline V CDR1 and CDR2: SGHKS, YYEKEE (reference sequence).